Listed below are T cell receptor beta chains from one sample, sequenced in a study of blood T cell repertoires in COVID-19. The repertoire was sequenced with immunoSEQ multiplex PCR; TCRdb's copy has only in-frame clones and lacks some. The repertoire holds more than 100,000 clones, with about 86% as singletons. Input material: peripheral blood. The receptor source for this set is a woman aged 45 to 65 with acute or convalescent COVID-19. Both conserved end residues are part of each CDR3. The order of the fields is clone size, D gene, J gene, V gene, CDR3 DNA, CDR3 protein. The D gene is left open where the match is weak. The size entry is marked missing in some rows and otherwise reads once, few, many or a size class.

>NA|NA|TRBJ2-3|TRBV6-5
TGTGCCAGCGGCGTGAGGGGGGATACGCAGTATTTT
CASGVRGDTQYF
>NA|NA|TRBJ1-1|TRBV12-3/TRBV12-4
TGTGCCAGCAGCTTCGGACCAGGGACTGAAGCTTTCTTT
CASSFGPGTEAFF
>NA|TRBD1|TRBJ1-4|TRBV5-5
TGTGCCAGCAGGAAGACAGGGGCAGCAACTAATGAAAAACTGTTTTTT
CASRKTGAATNEKLFF
>few|NA|TRBJ1-5|TRBV19
TGTGCCAGTAGTCAAGTTACAGGGAAGGGTCAGCCCCAGCATTTT
CASSQVTGKGQPQHF
>NA|TRBD2|TRBJ2-2|TRBV5-1
TGCGCCAGCAGCTTGGATGGCCTAGCGGGGACCTTCGCGAACACCGGGGAGCTGTTTTTT
CASSLDGLAGTFANTGELFF
>NA|NA|TRBJ1-6|TRBV5-6
TGTGCCAGCAGCTTGGCCAATAGACTGCAACCCCTCCACTTT
CASSLANRLQPLHF
>NA|NA|TRBJ1-1|TRBV30
TGTGCCTGGAGTGTAGGAGGGCAGAACACTGAAGCTTTCTTT
CAWSVGGQNTEAFF
>NA|NA|TRBJ2-2|TRBV29-1
TGCAGCGTAGAACGACCGGGACTCACCGGGGAGCTGTTTTTT
CSVERPGLTGELFF
>NA|TRBD1|TRBJ1-2|TRBV2
TGTGCCAGCAGTCGTTCCCGTGTGCGGACAGGCGACTATGGCTACACCTTC
CASSRSRVRTGDYGYTF
>NA|TRBD1|TRBJ1-5|TRBV7-2
TGTGCCAGCAGCGTCGACAGGGGAGTCAATCAGCCCCAGCATTTT
CASSVDRGVNQPQHF
>NA|TRBD1|TRBJ1-6|TRBV7-8
TGTGCCAGCAGCTCGACAGGGAAAGATTCACCCCTCCACTTT
CASSSTGKDSPLHF
>once|TRBD1|TRBJ1-1|TRBV18
TGTGCCAGCTCACCACCGTTTCCGCGCGGGACAGGGGAGGGGAACGTTGAAGCTTTCTTT
CASSPPFPRGTGEGNVEAFF
>NA|NA|TRBJ1-1|TRBV27
TGTGCCATCAAGGACAGTGAAAACACTGAAGCTTTCTTT
CAIKDSENTEAFF
>NA|NA|TRBJ1-4|TRBV10-2
TGCGCCAGTAAAGCAGCAGGCTTGAATGAAAAACTGTTTTTT
CASKAAGLNEKLFF
>NA|NA|TRBJ1-2|TRBV19
TGTGCCAGTAGTATGGGACTGGGAAAGGGCGGCTACACCTTC
CASSMGLGKGGYTF
>NA|TRBD2|TRBJ2-3|TRBV7-2
TGTGCCAGCAGCCCATTCGGGCGGGGGGGCCAAGATACGCAGTATTTT
CASSPFGRGGQDTQYF
>few|TRBD1|TRBJ1-1|TRBV5-4
TGTGCCAGCAGGCCAGGGACAGTCTACACTGAAGCTTTCTTT
CASRPGTVYTEAFF
>NA|NA|TRBJ2-7|TRBV6-5
TGTGCCAGCAGCAGACAGTCGAACTACGAGCAGTACTTC
CASSRQSNYEQYF
>NA|NA|TRBJ1-6|TRBV7-8
TGTGCCAGCAGCCCTCCGGAGGCCCCCCTCCACTTT
CASSPPEAPLHF
>NA|TRBD1|TRBJ1-1|TRBV10-3
TGTGCCATCAGGACTGGGACAGTGAACACTGAAGCTTTCTTT
CAIRTGTVNTEAFF
>NA|NA|TRBJ1-3|TRBV19
TGTGCCAGTAGTATTAATGCGGGTTCCCCTGGAAACACCATATATTTT
CASSINAGSPGNTIYF
>NA|NA|TRBJ1-1|TRBV12-5
TGTGCTAGTGGTTTGGTTGGGCCTGTGGTTACTGAAGCTTTCTTT
CASGLVGPVVTEAFF
>NA|TRBD1|TRBJ1-4|TRBV11-2
TGTGCCAGCAGCTTCGGACAGGGTGGAACTAATGAAAAACTGTTTTTT
CASSFGQGGTNEKLFF
>NA|NA|TRBJ1-1|TRBV18
TGTGCCAGCTCACCCTACAGCTCTGAAGCTTTCTTT
CASSPYSSEAFF
>NA|TRBD1|TRBJ1-1|TRBV15
TGTGCCACCAGCAGAGGGGGACAGAGTTATTCTGAAGCTTTCTTT
CATSRGGQSYSEAFF
>NA|NA|TRBJ2-3|TRBV5-1
TGCGCCAGCAGCTTGCTCATTGGGAGGACAGATACGCAGTATTTT
CASSLLIGRTDTQYF
>NA|NA|TRBJ2-7|TRBV3-1/TRBV3-2
TGTGCCAGCAGCCAAGTGGCGGGGCGAACCTACGAGCAGTACTTC
CASSQVAGRTYEQYF
>few|NA|TRBJ1-2|TRBV2
TGTGCCAGCAGAACGACCAGAGGGAACGGGACTTATGGCTACACCTTC
CASRTTRGNGTYGYTF
>NA|NA|TRBJ2-1|TRBV9
TGTGCCAGCAGCGTCGGCAGGATAACTGCTGGCAATGAGCAGTTCTTC
CASSVGRITAGNEQFF
>NA|TRBD2|TRBJ2-1|TRBV5-6
TGTGCCAGCAGCTTGGACGGAGCGGGGAAGGATGAGCAGTTCTTC
CASSLDGAGKDEQFF
>NA|NA|TRBJ1-3|TRBV3-1/TRBV3-2
TGTGCCAGCAGCCAGGCGAGGTTGGCTGGAAACACCATATATTTT
CASSQARLAGNTIYF
>NA|TRBD2|TRBJ2-5|TRBV5-1
TGCGCCAGCAGCAACCTTCACTCGCGGGGGGGCCAGACCCAGTACTTC
CASSNLHSRGGQTQYF
>NA|NA|TRBJ1-3|TRBV28
TGTGCCAGCAGCCGCAGGGGAAACACCATATATTTT
CASSRRGNTIYF
>NA|TRBD1|TRBJ1-6|TRBV4-1
TGCGCCAGCAGCCCCCTGGGACAGGGCTCACCCCTCCACTTT
CASSPLGQGSPLHF
>NA|TRBD1|TRBJ2-2|TRBV7-2
TGTGCCAGCAGCCCCCGGACAGGGTCGGTCACCGGGGAGCTGTTTTTT
CASSPRTGSVTGELFF
>NA|TRBD2|TRBJ2-3|TRBV4-1
TGCGCCAGCAGCCAAGAGCGGGGGGGAGATACGCAGTATTTT
CASSQERGGDTQYF
>NA|NA|TRBJ1-1|TRBV9
TGTGCCAGCAGCGTAAGCGTGGCAGCCACTGAAGCTTTCTTT
CASSVSVAATEAFF
>once|TRBD2|TRBJ2-1|TRBV9
TGTGCCAGCAGCGTAGGGGCAGGGAGCCAAGCGGGGCTTTTGAGCGAGCAGTTCTTC
CASSVGAGSQAGLLSEQFF
>NA|NA|TRBJ1-2|TRBV20-1
TGCAGTGCTAGAGAAGGAGTTGGCTACACCTTC
CSAREGVGYTF
>NA|TRBD1|TRBJ2-2|TRBV18
TGTGCCAGCTCACCAAAGTTATCAGGGGGCACCGGGGAGCTGTTTTTT
CASSPKLSGGTGELFF
>few|NA|TRBJ1-5|TRBV3-1/TRBV3-2
TGTGCCAGCAGCCAAGGGGGCCAAGGAGATCAGCCCCAGCATTTT
CASSQGGQGDQPQHF
>NA|TRBD1|TRBJ1-5|TRBV28
TGTGCCAGCCAGTCAGGGGGCACTCAGCCCCAGCATTTT
CASQSGGTQPQHF
>once|TRBD1|TRBJ1-1|TRBV2
TGTGCCAGCAATACCTACAGGGGGGAAGCTTTCTTT
CASNTYRGEAFF
>NA|NA|TRBJ1-5|TRBV5-6
TGTGCCAGCAGCTTGTCGTTAGGGGGCAATCAGCCCCAGCATTTT
CASSLSLGGNQPQHF
>NA|NA|TRBJ1-3|TRBV7-8
TGTGCCAGCAGCATAAAGGCCAGGATGAGCTCTGGAAACACCATATATTTT
CASSIKARMSSGNTIYF
>NA|NA|TRBJ2-6|TRBV6-5
TGTGCCAGCAGCTCAGGGTTCTCTGGGGCCAACGTCCTGACTTTC
CASSSGFSGANVLTF
>NA|TRBD1|TRBJ1-6|TRBV3-1/TRBV3-2
TGTGCCAGCAGCCCCGGACAGGGATCGGGATCACCCCTCCACTTT
CASSPGQGSGSPLHF
>NA|TRBD1|TRBJ1-5|TRBV29-1
TGCAGCGTTGAAGATCGGACAGGGGTGGGGCAGCCCCAGCATTTT
CSVEDRTGVGQPQHF
>NA|NA|TRBJ1-3|TRBV29-1
TGCAGCGTTGAGCTTTATGGAGACACCATATATTTT
CSVELYGDTIYF
>NA|NA|TRBJ1-1|TRBV7-8
TGTGCCAGCAGCCCCGGCGAGGGGGAGACTGAAGCTTTCTTT
CASSPGEGETEAFF
>NA|NA|TRBJ2-1|TRBV6-5
TGTGCCAGCAGTATGACTACCCTCGGCAATGAGCAGTTCTTC
CASSMTTLGNEQFF